This T cell receptor (beta chain) comes out of a study of human T cells and chemical hapten exposure. Whole-study context: Subjects had 2% DPC placed on about 2 cm by about 2 cm of upper inner arm skin for sensitization. Per-sample TCR yield variation was attributed mainly to small pooled library volume differences.

TCRdb re-called the RACE reads with MiXCR, one entry per CDR3 protein. This table has around 180,000 distinct CDR3 sequences, roughly 30% appearing once. Germline V lookup: CDR1 SGHAT, CDR2 FQNNGV. This CDR3 region has 15 residues. V dropped 1 base and J dropped 5; count of bases not matched to a gene: 7. Indicated time point: pre-sensitization, week 0. The treatment is: therapeutic diphenylcyclopropenone sensitization with weekly scalp DPC. The TCR originated in a young woman with alopecia areata. Some clones in this sample may be carry-over from other donors' samples. This chain uses TRBV11-2 with TRBJ2-5, with 7 bases matching TRBD1. The sequencing here drew on whole blood, taken in connection with sensitization to the hapten diphenylcyclopropenone (DPC). Written as DNA, the CDR3 is TGTGCCAGCAGCTTAGGGGACAGCCGAGCCGAGACCCAGTACTTC. It translates to CASSLGDSRAETQYF.